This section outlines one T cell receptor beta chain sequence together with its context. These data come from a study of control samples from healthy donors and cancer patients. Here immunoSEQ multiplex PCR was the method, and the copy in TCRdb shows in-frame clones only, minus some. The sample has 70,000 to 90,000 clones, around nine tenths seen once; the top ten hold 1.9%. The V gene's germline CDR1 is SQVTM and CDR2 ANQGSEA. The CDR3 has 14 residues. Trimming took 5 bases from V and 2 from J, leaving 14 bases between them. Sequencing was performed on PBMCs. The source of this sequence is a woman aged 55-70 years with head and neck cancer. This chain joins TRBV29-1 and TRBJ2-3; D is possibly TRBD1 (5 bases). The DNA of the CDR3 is TGCAGCGTTAGGGGCATTGTCATCACAGATACGCAGTATTTT. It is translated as CSVRGIVITDTQYF.